This T cell receptor beta chain stems from a study of a mutant IDH1 vaccine in newly diagnosed glioma. Study at large: Vaccine administration was initiated 4-6 weeks following radiotherapy alone, or with temozolomide cycles.

Time point reported: week 35, safety follow-up. The study gave 300 ug of mutant IDH1 20-mer peptide per vaccine dose, with topical imiquimod. Eight vaccinations were given in weeks 1, 3, 5, 7, 11, 15, 19 and 23. V lost 4 bases to trimming and J lost 6 bases, with 22 bases between them. Germline V gene lookup returns CDR1 SGHKS and CDR2 YYEKEE (reference sequence). The CDR3 runs 16 residues. The protocol was immunoSEQ multiplex PCR, while the TCRdb copy is restricted to in-frame clones and leaves out a portion. The data hold approximately 50,000 clones, with around 80% observed a single time. As for this clone: What it recognizes is unknown.

The TCR was taken from a man between 40 and 49 years old with glioma. V usage is TRBV5-5 and J usage is TRBJ2-5; D is perhaps TRBD2 (6 bases). The sequencing used PBMCs, collected from a glioma patient whose treatment included an IDH1 peptide vaccine. The CDR3 sequence: CASSGSSRESRKTQYF. CDR3 DNA sequence: TGTGCCAGCAGCGGAAGTAGCCGGGAGAGTAGGAAGACCCAGTACTTC.